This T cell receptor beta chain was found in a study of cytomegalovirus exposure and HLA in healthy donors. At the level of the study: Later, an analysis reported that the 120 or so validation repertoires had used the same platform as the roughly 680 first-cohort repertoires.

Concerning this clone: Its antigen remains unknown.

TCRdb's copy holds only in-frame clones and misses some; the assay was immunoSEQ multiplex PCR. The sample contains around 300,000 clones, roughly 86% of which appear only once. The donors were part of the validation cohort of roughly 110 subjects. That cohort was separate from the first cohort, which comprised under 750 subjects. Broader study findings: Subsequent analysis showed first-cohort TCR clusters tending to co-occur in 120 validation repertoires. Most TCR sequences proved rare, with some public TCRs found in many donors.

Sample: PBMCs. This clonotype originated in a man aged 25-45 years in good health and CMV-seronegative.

The CDR3: CASILDRMNEKLFF. The CDR3 nucleotides are TGTGCCAGCATTCTGGACAGAATGAATGAAAAACTGTTTTTT. This chain links TRBV6-1 with TRBJ1-4, with a possible D match to TRBD1 (6 bases). CDR1 is MNHNS and CDR2 is SASEGT in the germline V gene. CDR3 length equals 14 residues. The V and J ends lost 7 bases and 5 bases respectively, with 14 bases between them.